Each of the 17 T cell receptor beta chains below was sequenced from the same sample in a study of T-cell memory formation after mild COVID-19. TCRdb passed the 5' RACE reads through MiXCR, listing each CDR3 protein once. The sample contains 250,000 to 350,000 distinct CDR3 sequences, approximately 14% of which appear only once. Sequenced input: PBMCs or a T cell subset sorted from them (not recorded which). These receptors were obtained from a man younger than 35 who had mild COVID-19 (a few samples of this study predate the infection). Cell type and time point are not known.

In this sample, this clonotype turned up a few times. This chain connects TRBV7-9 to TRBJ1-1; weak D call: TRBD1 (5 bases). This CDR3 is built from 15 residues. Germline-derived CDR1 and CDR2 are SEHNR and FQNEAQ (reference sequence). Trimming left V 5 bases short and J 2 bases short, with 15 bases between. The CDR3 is CASSAGWGDNTEAFF. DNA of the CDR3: TGTGCCAGCAGCGCGGGGTGGGGCGACAACACTGAAGCTTTCTTT.

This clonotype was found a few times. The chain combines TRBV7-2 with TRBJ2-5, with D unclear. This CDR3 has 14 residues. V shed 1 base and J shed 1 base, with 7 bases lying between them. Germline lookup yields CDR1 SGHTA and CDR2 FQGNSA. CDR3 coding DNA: TGTGCCAGCAGCTTAGGAACCCTCCAAGAGACCCAGTACTTC. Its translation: CASSLGTLQETQYF.

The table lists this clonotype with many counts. The DNA for the CDR3 is TGTGCCAGCAACAAAGGAGAGAGCTCCTACAATGAGCAGTTCTTC. This codes for CASNKGESSYNEQFF. The chain uses TRBV6-5 and TRBJ2-1; D is unclear. CDR3 length: 15 residues. Germline CDR1 and CDR2: MNHEY and SVGAGI. The germline V and J ends were trimmed by 7 bases and 0 bases, with 13 bases remaining between them.

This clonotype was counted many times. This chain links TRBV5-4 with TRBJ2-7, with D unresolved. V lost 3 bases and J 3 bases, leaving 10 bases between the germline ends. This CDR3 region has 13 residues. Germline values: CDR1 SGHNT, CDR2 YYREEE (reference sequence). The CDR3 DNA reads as TGTGCCAGCAGCTCTGAGGCTAGCTACGAGCAGTACGTC. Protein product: CASSSEASYEQYV.

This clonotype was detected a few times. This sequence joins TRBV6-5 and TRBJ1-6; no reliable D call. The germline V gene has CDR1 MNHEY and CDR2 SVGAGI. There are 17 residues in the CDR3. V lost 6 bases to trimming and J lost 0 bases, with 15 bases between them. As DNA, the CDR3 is TGTGCCAGCAGCCCTACGGCGCTTTCCTCCTATAATTCACCCCTCCACTTT. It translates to CASSPTALSSYNSPLHF.

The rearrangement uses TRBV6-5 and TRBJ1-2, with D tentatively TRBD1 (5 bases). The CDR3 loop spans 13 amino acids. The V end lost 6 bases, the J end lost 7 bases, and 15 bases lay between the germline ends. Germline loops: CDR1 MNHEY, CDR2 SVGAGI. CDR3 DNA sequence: TGTGCCAGCAGCCCCTGGGGGAAGGTTGGCTACACCTTC. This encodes CASSPWGKVGYTF.

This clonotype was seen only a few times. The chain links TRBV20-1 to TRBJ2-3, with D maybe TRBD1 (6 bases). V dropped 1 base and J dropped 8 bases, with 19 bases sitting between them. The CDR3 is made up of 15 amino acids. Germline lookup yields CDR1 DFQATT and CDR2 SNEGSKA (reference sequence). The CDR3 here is CSARGSRDTAGTQYF. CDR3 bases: TGCAGTGCTAGAGGTTCCCGGGACACGGCGGGTACGCAGTATTTT.

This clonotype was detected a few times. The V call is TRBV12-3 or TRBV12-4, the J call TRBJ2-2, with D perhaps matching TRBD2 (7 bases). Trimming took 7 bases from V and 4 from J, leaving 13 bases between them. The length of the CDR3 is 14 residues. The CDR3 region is CASTLAGATGELFF. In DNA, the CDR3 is TGTGCCAGCACCCTCGCGGGGGCCACCGGGGAGCTGTTTTTT.

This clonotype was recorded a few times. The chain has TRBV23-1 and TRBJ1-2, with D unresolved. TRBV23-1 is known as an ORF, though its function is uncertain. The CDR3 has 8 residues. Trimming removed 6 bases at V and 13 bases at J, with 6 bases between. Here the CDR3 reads CASRYPTF. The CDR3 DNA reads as TGCGCCAGCAGATATCCCACCTTC.

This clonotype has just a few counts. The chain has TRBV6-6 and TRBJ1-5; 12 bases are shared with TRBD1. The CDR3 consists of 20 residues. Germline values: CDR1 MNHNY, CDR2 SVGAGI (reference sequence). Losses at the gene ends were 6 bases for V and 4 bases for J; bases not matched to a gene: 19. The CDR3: CASRGPFRDRGRGGNQPQHF. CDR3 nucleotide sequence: TGTGCCAGCAGAGGCCCATTCCGGGACAGGGGGCGCGGGGGTAATCAGCCCCAGCATTTT.

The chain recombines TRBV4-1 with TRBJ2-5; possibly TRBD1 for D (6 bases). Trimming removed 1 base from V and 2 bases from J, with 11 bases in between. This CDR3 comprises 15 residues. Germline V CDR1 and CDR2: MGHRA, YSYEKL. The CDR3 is CASSQGFRGQETQYF. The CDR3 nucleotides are TGCGCCAGCAGCCAAGGATTCAGGGGTCAAGAGACCCAGTACTTC.

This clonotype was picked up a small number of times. The CDR3 coding sequence is TGTGCCAGCAGTCCGATCGGGACAGGGTGGTCCTACGAGCAGTACGTC. Its protein is CASSPIGTGWSYEQYV. The V call is TRBV6-2 or TRBV6-3, the J call TRBJ2-7; TRBD1 agrees at 9 bases. The CDR3 sequence is 16 residues long. The V gene's germline CDR1 is MNHEY and CDR2 SVGEGT. V was clipped by 5 bases and J by 1 base; unmatched bases: 9.

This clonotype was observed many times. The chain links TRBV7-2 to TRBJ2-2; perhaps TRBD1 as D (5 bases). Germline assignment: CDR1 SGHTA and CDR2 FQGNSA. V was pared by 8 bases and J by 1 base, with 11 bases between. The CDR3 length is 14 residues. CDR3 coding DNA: TGTGCCAGCCGCGACAGAATGAACACCGGGGAGCTGTTTTTT. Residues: CASRDRMNTGELFF. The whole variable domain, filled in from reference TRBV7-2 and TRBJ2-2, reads GAGVSQSPSNKVTEKGKDVELRCDPISGHTALYWYRQSLGQGLEFLIYFQGNSAPDKSGLPSDRFSAERTGGSVSTLTIQRTQQEDSAVYLCASRDRMNTGELFFGEGSRLTVL.

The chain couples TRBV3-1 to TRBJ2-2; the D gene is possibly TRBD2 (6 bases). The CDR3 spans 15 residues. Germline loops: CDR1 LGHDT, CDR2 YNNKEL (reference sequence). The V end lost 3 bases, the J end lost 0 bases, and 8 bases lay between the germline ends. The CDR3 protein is CASSQGLANTGELFF. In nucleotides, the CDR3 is TGTGCCAGCAGCCAGGGACTTGCGAACACCGGGGAGCTGTTTTTT.

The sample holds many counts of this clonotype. CDR3 DNA: TGTGCCATCAGTGACCAGGTCGCCTCTGGGGCCAACGTCCTGACTTTC. Its protein is CAISDQVASGANVLTF. This chain links TRBV10-3 with TRBJ2-6; D is unresolved. Per the germline V gene, CDR1 is ENHRY and CDR2 is SYGVKD. The CDR3 has 16 residues. The V end was cut by 3 bases, the J end by 0 bases, with 9 bases between.

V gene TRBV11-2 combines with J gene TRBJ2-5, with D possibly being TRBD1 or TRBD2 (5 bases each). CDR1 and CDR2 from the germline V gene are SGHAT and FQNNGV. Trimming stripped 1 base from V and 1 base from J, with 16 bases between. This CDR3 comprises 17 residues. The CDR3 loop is CASSLGRGRRFQETQYF. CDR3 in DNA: TGTGCCAGCAGCTTAGGTCGGGGCCGACGGTTCCAAGAGACCCAGTACTTC.

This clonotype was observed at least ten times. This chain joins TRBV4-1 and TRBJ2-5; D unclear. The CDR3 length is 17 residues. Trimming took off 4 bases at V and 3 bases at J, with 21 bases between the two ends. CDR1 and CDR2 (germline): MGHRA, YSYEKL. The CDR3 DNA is TGCGCCAGCAGCCCAAGGTCAAGAGGAGACCGAGAAGAGACCCAGTACTTC. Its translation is CASSPRSRGDREETQYF.